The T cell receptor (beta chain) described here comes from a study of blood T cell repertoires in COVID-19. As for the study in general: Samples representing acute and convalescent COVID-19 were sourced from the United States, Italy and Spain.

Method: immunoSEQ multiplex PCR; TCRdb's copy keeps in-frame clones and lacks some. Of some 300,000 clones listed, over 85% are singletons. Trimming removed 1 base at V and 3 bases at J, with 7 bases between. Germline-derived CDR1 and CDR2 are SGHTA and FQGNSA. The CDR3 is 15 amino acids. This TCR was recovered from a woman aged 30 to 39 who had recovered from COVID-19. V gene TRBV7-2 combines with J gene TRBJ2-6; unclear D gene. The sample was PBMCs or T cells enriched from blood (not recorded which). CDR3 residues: CASSLGGGGANVLTF. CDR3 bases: TGTGCCAGCAGCTTAGGAGGTGGTGGGGCCAACGTCCTGACTTTC.